This T cell receptor (beta chain) stems from a study of blood T cells in healthy people across ages. This CDR3 has 13 residues. The germline V gene encodes CDR1 KGHSH and CDR2 LQKENI. With 5 bases clipped from V and 5 bases from J, the junction kept 3 bases outside the gene matches. This clonotype was seen ten or more times. With each sample, at least 5 micrograms of total RNA were extracted. Alongside a J-beta primer mix, a sample-barcoded 5' primer served in a second PCR lasting about 7 to 12 cycles. TCRdb passed the 5' RACE reads through MiXCR, listing each CDR3 protein once. The table lists 600,000 or so distinct CDR3 sequences, 20% to 25% of them singletons.

This clonotype originated in a man between 65 and 80 years old in good health. The rearrangement joins TRBV18 to TRBJ2-1, with 7 bases fitting TRBD2. The material sequenced was blood. As DNA, the CDR3 is TGTGCCAGCTCAGCCAGCGGGAACAATGAGCAGTTCTTC. Amino acid sequence: CASSASGNNEQFF.